These 32 T cell receptor beta chains share one sample of origin, sequenced in a study of human T cells and chemical hapten exposure. This sample's time point: patch test 1, 2 weeks after DPC sensitization. The treatment here: therapeutic diphenylcyclopropenone sensitization with weekly scalp DPC. TCRdb called the RACE reads again in MiXCR, with one record for every CDR3 protein. The data show under 450,000 distinct CDR3 sequences, approximately 5% seen once. The sequenced sample was whole blood, obtained in connection with sensitization to the hapten diphenylcyclopropenone (DPC). The receptors stem from a woman aged 45-59 years with alopecia areata. Some clones in this sample may be carry-over from other donors' samples.

The V gene is TRBV27, the J gene TRBJ2-7; D is unclear. Looked up from germline, CDR1 is MNHEY and CDR2 is SMNVEV (reference sequence). Deletions cut 2 bases from V and 7 bases from J, with 9 bases between. The CDR3 has 12 residues. The CDR3 region is CASSLGEREQYF. The CDR3 nucleotides read TGTGCCAGCAGTTTAGGAGAGAGGGAGCAGTACTTC.

This clonotype was recorded at least ten times. The chain joins TRBV29-1 to TRBJ2-7; unclear D gene. Looked up from germline, CDR1 is SQVTM and CDR2 is ANQGSEA. CDR3 size: 12 residues. V lost 2 bases to trimming and J lost 7 bases, with 12 bases between them. The CDR3: CSVELYTREQYF. The CDR3 bases are TGCAGCGTTGAACTCTACACGAGGGAGCAGTACTTC.

This sequence joins TRBV28 and TRBJ1-6, with no clear D. The CDR3 is 13 amino acids. The V gene lost 3 bases and the J gene lost 7 bases, with 7 bases spanning the gap. Germline V gene lookup returns CDR1 MDHEN and CDR2 SYDVKM. The CDR3 reads CASSLGSNSPLHF. The CDR3 nucleotides are TGTGCCAGCAGTTTGGGTTCGAATTCACCCCTCCACTTT.

This clonotype came up a few times. The V gene is TRBV4-2, the J gene TRBJ2-3; 11 nucleotides agree with TRBD2. This CDR3 has 14 residues. J lost 7 bases, V lost 6 bases, and 6 bases had no gene match. Germline values: CDR1 LGHNA, CDR2 YNFKEQ. In DNA form, the CDR3 reads TGTGCCAGCAGGACACTAGCGGGAGCAAATACGCAGTATTTT. Amino acids: CASRTLAGANTQYF.

The genes are TRBV18 and TRBJ2-5, with TRBD2 identical over 12 bases. Trimming cost V 0 bases and J 1 base; bases outside gene matches: 3. Germline V gene lookup returns CDR1 KGHSH and CDR2 LQKENI. The CDR3 has 17 residues. CDR3 amino acids: CASSPPPSGRAQETQYF. CDR3 coding DNA: TGTGCCAGCTCACCACCCCCTAGCGGGAGGGCCCAAGAGACCCAGTACTTC.

This clonotype was recorded many times. The chain combines TRBV20-1 with TRBJ2-1, with unresolved D. V lost 3 bases and J lost 4, with 4 bases in between. The CDR3 has 11 amino acids. Germline V gene lookup returns CDR1 DFQATT and CDR2 SNEGSKA (reference sequence). CDR3 residues: CSASPYNEQFF. The CDR3 DNA reads as TGCAGTGCTAGCCCTTACAATGAGCAGTTCTTC.

This clonotype has ten or more counts. This chain joins TRBV4-3 and TRBJ2-1; no reliable D call. Germline V gene data show CDR1 as LGHNA and CDR2 as YSLEER. V lost 0 bases and J lost 5, with 8 bases in between. The length of the CDR3 is 14 residues. CDR3 coding DNA: TGCGCCAGCAGCCAAGACGTCACCAACAATGAGCAGTTCTTC. Its translation is CASSQDVTNNEQFF.

The rearrangement joins TRBV15 to TRBJ1-2; D is undetermined. The CDR3 loop spans 15 amino acids. With 0 bases removed from V and 4 bases from J, the gap between germline ends came to 12 bases. Germline CDR1 is LNHNV and CDR2 is YYDKDF (reference sequence). The CDR3 DNA sequence: TGTGCCACCAGCAGAGATCGAGGCGGATTCTATGGCTACACCTTC. This encodes CATSRDRGGFYGYTF.

The rearrangement links TRBV15 to TRBJ2-4; D may be TRBD2 (5 bases). This CDR3 spans 13 amino acids. V lost 1 base to trimming and J lost 10 bases, with 11 bases between them. Germline V gene sequence: CDR1 LNHNV, CDR2 YYDKDF (reference sequence). In nucleotides, the CDR3 is TGTGCCACCAGCAGAGTCGGGAATATGATTCAGTACTTC. Translating it yields CATSRVGNMIQYF.

The chain recombines TRBV5-1 with TRBJ1-6, with 9 bases fitting TRBD1. The V segment lost 0 bases and the J segment 0 bases; nucleotides outside the gene matches: 4. This CDR3 contains 18 residues. Germline V CDR1 and CDR2: SGHRS, YFSETQ. The CDR3 DNA reads TGCGCCAGCAGCTTGGACGGACAGGGGAGCTCCTATAATTCACCCCTCCACTTT. This sequence encodes CASSLDGQGSSYNSPLHF.

The chain recombines TRBV28 with TRBJ2-7; D is uncertain. Trimming took 5 bases from V and 0 from J, leaving 14 bases between them. The CDR3 covers 15 residues. Germline CDR1 and CDR2: MDHEN and SYDVKM. This CDR3 reads CASSPQSDPSYEQYF. The CDR3 DNA reads TGTGCCAGCAGTCCGCAATCAGATCCCTCCTACGAGCAGTACTTC.

In its sample, this clonotype was seen a few times. This chain uses TRBV12-3 or TRBV12-4 with TRBJ2-5; 11 bases align to TRBD2. After removal of 5 bases from V and 5 bases from J, the junction contained 10 bases not matched to a gene. The CDR3 contains 16 residues. Here the CDR3 reads CASSLISGGAGETQYF. The CDR3, as DNA: TGTGCCAGCAGTCTCATTAGCGGGGGGGCTGGGGAGACCCAGTACTTC.

This chain joins TRBV7-2 and TRBJ2-3, with 14 nucleotides matching TRBD2. This CDR3 region has 17 residues. Germline V gives CDR1 SGHTA, CDR2 FQGNSA. Losses at the gene ends were 4 bases for V and 6 bases for J; bases not matched to a gene: 9. DNA for the CDR3: TGTGCCAGCAGCTCGAGACTAGCGGGAGGGCCGGCGGATACGCAGTATTTT. Translating gives CASSSRLAGGPADTQYF.

The chain is built from TRBV20-1 and TRBJ1-5; D call uncertain. The CDR3 is 13 residues long. The V gene lost 5 bases and the J gene lost 2 bases, with 10 bases spanning the gap. Germline V CDR1 and CDR2: DFQATT, SNEGSKA (reference sequence). CDR3 coding DNA: TGCAGTGCTTTTGACACTCGCAATCAGCCCCAGCATTTT. This encodes CSAFDTRNQPQHF.

Comment on this clonotype: A much larger clone differs from this one at a single base, so this may be a read error. This sequence joins TRBV4-1 and TRBJ2-5; unclear D gene. The CDR3 is 14 residues long. V lost 1 base to trimming and J lost 3 bases, with 9 bases between them. Germline loops: CDR1 MGHRA, CDR2 YSYEKL. CDR3 amino acids: CASSQGGAEETQYF. CDR3 in DNA: TGCGCCAGCAGCCAAGGCGGCGCCGAAGAGACCCAGTACTTC.

This clonotype has a handful of counts. This chain uses TRBV28 with TRBJ1-1; maybe TRBD1 (5 bases). Between the trimmed V and J ends, which lost 3 bases and 11 bases, there was a span of 13 bases. The CDR3 sequence is 12 residues long. Germline V CDR1 and CDR2: MDHEN, SYDVKM. The chain's CDR3 is CASSFRGQEAFF. As DNA, the CDR3 is TGTGCCAGCAGTTTTAGGGGTCAAGAGGCTTTCTTT.

This clonotype was seen ten or more times. The V call is TRBV27, the J call TRBJ2-3; D is unresolved. Trimming removed 4 bases from V and 2 bases from J, with 10 bases in between. This CDR3 contains 14 residues. Germline values: CDR1 MNHEY, CDR2 SMNVEV (reference sequence). The CDR3 spells CASSWGRTTDTQYF. The CDR3 DNA sequence: TGTGCCAGCAGTTGGGGTAGGACCACAGATACGCAGTATTTT.

The chain recombines TRBV20-1 with TRBJ1-1; D unclear. This CDR3 spans 13 amino acids. Germline V gene lookup returns CDR1 DFQATT and CDR2 SNEGSKA (reference sequence). Trimming shortened V by 1 base and J by 1 base, and 7 bases separated the two germline ends. DNA of the CDR3: TGCAGTGCTAGAGGGTGGGGGAACACTGAAGCTTTCTTT. Amino acids: CSARGWGNTEAFF.

This clonotype was observed a few times. The rearrangement uses TRBV20-1 and TRBJ2-7, with 12 bases aligning to TRBD2. The CDR3 is 18 amino acids. V shed 6 bases, J shed 2 bases, and the junction held 17 bases outside the gene matches. CDR1 and CDR2 from the germline V gene are DFQATT and SNEGSKA (reference sequence). The CDR3 reads CSAPQGARPSGRAYEQYF. The CDR3, as DNA: TGCAGTGCCCCACAGGGGGCTCGACCTAGCGGGAGGGCCTACGAGCAGTACTTC.

The chain uses TRBV21-1 and TRBJ2-3; the D segment call TRBD2 is taken from the table without a DNA check. TRBV21-1 has pseudogene status. CDR3 length equals 14 residues. The CDR3 is CASSQRLLTDTQYF. The CDR3 DNA is TGTGCCAGCAGCCAGCGACTACTTACAGATACGCAGTATTTT.

This clonotype has at least ten counts. V gene TRBV27 combines with J gene TRBJ2-1, with D uncertain. CDR1 MNHEY and CDR2 SMNVEV come from the germline V gene (reference sequence). V lost 3 bases and J 4 bases, leaving 13 bases between the germline ends. CDR3 length equals 15 residues. The DNA for the CDR3 is TGTGCCAGCAGTTTTGACTCGTCGTTATACAATGAGCAGTTCTTC. Translation gives CASSFDSSLYNEQFF.

This clonotype was counted only a few times. The rearrangement links TRBV29-1 to TRBJ2-2, with D uncertain. The CDR3 spans 14 residues. CDR1 is SQVTM and CDR2 is ANQGSEA in the germline V gene. The ends were cut back, 4 bases at V and 1 base at J, with 10 bases in the middle. CDR3 sequence: CSVGVAVNTGELFF. CDR3 DNA sequence: TGCAGCGTTGGCGTCGCAGTGAACACCGGGGAGCTGTTTTTT.

The table lists this clonotype with many counts. V and J are TRBV3-1 and TRBJ1-3; D is unclear. The CDR3 consists of 16 residues. Deletions cut 1 base from V and 4 bases from J, with 14 bases between. The germline V gene has CDR1 LGHDT and CDR2 YNNKEL (reference sequence). The CDR3 spells CASSQGRGVMGNTIYF. The CDR3 DNA reads TGTGCCAGCAGCCAAGGGCGCGGTGTGATGGGAAACACCATATATTTT.

This clonotype was observed many times. The V gene is TRBV6-5, the J gene TRBJ2-5; 9 nucleotides agree with TRBD1. The CDR3 is 15 residues long. In germline, CDR1 is MNHEY, CDR2 SVGAGI. The trim removed 2 bases at V and 1 base at J, leaving 2 bases unmatched. CDR3: CASSYPTGGQETQYF. The CDR3 region has the DNA TGTGCCAGCAGTTACCCGACAGGGGGCCAAGAGACCCAGTACTTC.

There are many counts of this clonotype. The chain uses TRBV6-1 and TRBJ1-4; no reliable D call. The CDR3 is 15 amino acids. The germline gives CDR1 MNHNS, CDR2 SASEGT. Trimming cost V 0 bases and J 8 bases, with 13 bases left between them. CDR3 loop: CASSEAWVSAEKLFF. For the CDR3, the DNA is TGTGCCAGCAGTGAAGCCTGGGTTTCGGCGGAAAAACTGTTTTTT.

This chain links TRBV12-5 with TRBJ1-1; 9 positions agree with TRBD1. The germline V gene encodes CDR1 LGHNT and CDR2 FRNRAP. The CDR3 has 13 amino acids. J lost 2 bases, V lost 7 bases, and 2 bases had no gene match. CDR3 in DNA: TGTGCTAGTGCGGACAGGGGCAACACTGAAGCTTTCTTT. Its protein product is CASADRGNTEAFF.

This clonotype was seen repeatedly, ten times or more. This chain links TRBV20-1 with TRBJ2-6; D is unresolved. Germline assignment: CDR1 DFQATT and CDR2 SNEGSKA (reference sequence). The CDR3 is made up of 14 amino acids. The germline V and J ends were trimmed by 6 bases and 1 base, with 10 bases remaining between them. The CDR3 coding sequence is TGCAGTGCCCGAGGTGGTTCTGGGGCCAACGTCCTGACTTTC. It specifies CSARGGSGANVLTF.

The rearrangement joins TRBV20-1 to TRBJ2-6, with no clear D. V shed 6 bases and J shed 0 bases, with 3 bases lying between them. The CDR3 is 12 amino acids. CDR1 DFQATT and CDR2 SNEGSKA come from the germline V gene (reference sequence). CDR3 amino acids: CSAFSGANVLTF. In DNA, the CDR3 is TGCAGTGCCTTCTCTGGGGCCAACGTCCTGACTTTC.

There are a few counts of this clonotype. The gene calls are TRBV2 and TRBJ1-2; D not certain. The V and J ends lost 0 bases and 2 bases respectively, with 13 bases between them. There are 16 residues in the CDR3. CDR1 SNHLY and CDR2 FYNNEI come from the germline V gene. The CDR3 bases are TGTGCCAGCAGTGAAGCGTCAGGTCCGCCCAACTATGGCTACACCTTC. It translates to CASSEASGPPNYGYTF.

J is TRBJ1-6 and V is TRBV9, with 9 bases fitting TRBD1. The CDR3 covers 17 residues. Trimming cost V 4 bases and J 7 bases; bases outside gene matches: 12. Germline V gene lookup returns CDR1 SGDLS and CDR2 YYNGEE. The CDR3 nucleotides read TGTGCCAGCAGCCCCATGGACAGGGGAGCAAGAAATTCACCCCTCCACTTT. Amino acids: CASSPMDRGARNSPLHF.

This clonotype was observed a handful of times. The J gene is TRBJ2-2, the V gene TRBV20-1; D gene unclear. The CDR3 totals 14 residues. V was trimmed by 3 bases and J by 2 bases, leaving 10 bases between them. Germline V gives CDR1 DFQATT, CDR2 SNEGSKA (reference sequence). This CDR3 reads CSASDGRNTGELFF. CDR3 sequence (DNA): TGCAGTGCTAGCGACGGCCGAAACACCGGGGAGCTGTTTTTT.

The sample holds many counts of this clonotype. The chain links TRBV7-8 to TRBJ2-6; the D gene is possibly TRBD1 (6 bases). CDR3 length equals 15 residues. V dropped 4 bases and J dropped 3 bases, with 10 bases sitting between them. Germline assignment: CDR1 SGHVS and CDR2 FQNEAQ. The CDR3 DNA is TGTGCCAGCAGCTCACAGGGTGGTGGGGCCAACGTCCTGACTTTC. Amino acids: CASSSQGGGANVLTF.